This T cell receptor beta chain derives from a study of blood T cell repertoires in COVID-19. About the study: The study drew acute and convalescent COVID-19 samples from the United States, Italy and Spain.

CDR1 is WNHNN, CDR2 SYGVQD, per germline (reference sequence). Trimming took 3 bases from V and 6 from J, leaving 12 bases between them. The CDR3 is 14 residues long. Produced via immunoSEQ multiplex PCR; TCRdb's table is partial and in-frame only. The sample has around 99,000 clones; around 80% are singletons. The source material was peripheral blood. The chain carries TRBV10-1 and TRBJ2-1, with D perhaps TRBD2 (5 bases). The sequence derives from a human donor in a cohort sampled during active or convalescent COVID-19. CDR3 loop: CASSELEACNEQFF. The DNA of the CDR3 is TGCGCCAGCAGTGAACTAGAAGCTTGCAATGAGCAGTTCTTC.